A single T cell receptor beta chain is shown here with its context. The entry originates in a study of T-cell reconstitution after alpha-beta-depleted transplantation in children. The CDR3 covers 15 residues. V lost 5 bases to trimming and J lost 2 bases; unmatched junction nucleotides: 7. Germline V CDR1 and CDR2: SGHAT, FQNNGV. Unique molecular identifiers featured in how the TCRbeta library was prepared. TCRdb processed the PCR reads anew with MiXCR; each CDR3 protein has one entry. The profile shows 400,000 to 500,000 distinct CDR3 sequences, around 9.9% of them singletons. The specimen comprised PBMCs from the stem cell graft donor, sampled from the stem cell graft. The V and J genes are TRBV11-2 and TRBJ2-3, with 7 bases fitting TRBD2. This receptor was taken from a human donor who donated a stem cell graft to a child with acute myeloid leukemia. In nucleotides, the CDR3 is TGTGCCAGCAGCCATTCACGGGACTACACAGATACGCAGTATTTT. Translating it yields CASSHSRDYTDTQYF.